A selection of T cell receptor beta chains follows, all from one sample in a study of neurological immune-mediated disorders. TCRdb ran MiXCR on the 5' RACE reads and lists one entry per CDR3 protein. The data show some 10,000 distinct CDR3 sequences, around 21% seen once. The source material was CD8+ T cells from blood. These receptors were collected from a woman between 40 and 50 years old with multiple sclerosis. CDR3s include the opening cysteine and the closing phenylalanine or tryptophan. A D gene is named only where the DNA matches it firmly. Clone size is shown for a subset of rows, as once, few, many or a class of expanded clone.

V	J	size	D	DNA	CDR3
TRBV29-1	TRBJ1-1	NA	NA	TGCAGCGTTGAAGATCCTTCGGACAACAGGGTGAACACTGAAGCTTTCTTT	CSVEDPSDNRVNTEAFF
TRBV6-5	TRBJ1-2	few	TRBD1	TGTGCCAGCAGCTATTACCAGACAGGGTCGGCTGGCTACACCTTC	CASSYYQTGSAGYTF
TRBV4-1	TRBJ2-7	medium-sized	TRBD1	TGCGCCAGCAGCTGGCGGACAGGGAACGAGCAGTACTTC	CASSWRTGNEQYF
TRBV6-5	TRBJ2-2	many	NA	TGTGCCAGCAGTACGAACTATGGGACTACCGGGGAGCTGTTTTTT	CASSTNYGTTGELFF
TRBV5-1	TRBJ2-1	medium-sized	NA	TGCGCCAGCAGCCAGATTGGGTACAATGAGCAGTTCTTC	CASSQIGYNEQFF
TRBV5-1	TRBJ1-1	many	TRBD1	TGCGCCAGCAGCTTAGCGGTACAGGGGCGGTTTGAAGCTTTCTTT	CASSLAVQGRFEAFF
TRBV11-1	TRBJ1-2	NA	NA	TGTGCCAGCAGCTTCAGGGGATGGAACTATGGCTACACCTTC	CASSFRGWNYGYTF
TRBV20-1	TRBJ1-2	medium-sized	NA	TGCAGTGCTAGGGGCGGTGGGTTAAACTATGGCTACACCTTC	CSARGGGLNYGYTF
TRBV6-4	TRBJ1-5	many	TRBD1	TGTGCCAGCAGTCACGGACAGGGGGCGGATCAGCCCCAGCATTTT	CASSHGQGADQPQHF
TRBV20-1	TRBJ1-5	many	TRBD1	TGCAGTGCTCACCCCCGGGACAGGGGTTATCAGCCCCAGCATTTT	CSAHPRDRGYQPQHF
TRBV20-1	TRBJ2-3	many	NA	TGCAGTGCTAGAGATTACAGGGATCCCACAGATACGCAGTATTTT	CSARDYRDPTDTQYF
TRBV27	TRBJ2-1	many	NA	TGTGCCAGCAGTTTAGGACCGGACACTACTTATTACAATGAGCAGTTCTTC	CASSLGPDTTYYNEQFF
TRBV5-5	TRBJ2-1	many	NA	TGTGCCAGCAGCTTGGGAGGGGACCATGAGCAGTTCTTC	CASSLGGDHEQFF
TRBV12-3/TRBV12-4	TRBJ1-2	medium-sized	NA	TGTGCCAGTCTCCGGACAGTGGCGGTGAGAATGTCCGGCTACACCTTC	CASLRTVAVRMSGYTF
TRBV6-1	TRBJ2-7	NA	NA	TGTGCCAGCACCGAATCCCACGAGCAGTACTTC	CASTESHEQYF
TRBV27	TRBJ1-1	many	NA	TGTGCCAGCAGTTTATACGCAGGTCTAACGAACACTGAAGCTTTCTTT	CASSLYAGLTNTEAFF
TRBV4-1	TRBJ1-1	medium-sized	TRBD1	TGCGCCAGCAGCCCCTGGCAGGGGGAGATGACTGAAGCTTTCTTT	CASSPWQGEMTEAFF
TRBV4-1	TRBJ2-1	NA	TRBD1	TGCGCCAGCAGCCTGGGACAGGGGGGCCCCAATGAGCAGTTCTTC	CASSLGQGGPNEQFF
TRBV4-1	TRBJ1-2	medium-sized	NA	TGCGCCAGCAGCCAGGCTGAAGCTAACTATGGCTACACCTTC	CASSQAEANYGYTF
TRBV20-1	TRBJ1-5	many	NA	TGCAGTGCTAGAGCGGGATTCAATAGCAATCAGCCCCAGCATTTT	CSARAGFNSNQPQHF
TRBV5-6	TRBJ1-1	medium-sized	TRBD1	TGTGCCAGCAGCTTGGGTGCAGGGGGCCTGAACACTGAAGCTTTCTTT	CASSLGAGGLNTEAFF
TRBV7-6	TRBJ1-1	NA	NA	TGTGCCAGCAGCTTATACCGGACGGATAACACTGAAGCTTTCTTT	CASSLYRTDNTEAFF
TRBV11-2	TRBJ2-3	many	NA	TGTGCCAGCAGCGGGGGTAGCACAGATACGCAGTATTTT	CASSGGSTDTQYF
TRBV12-3/TRBV12-4	TRBJ2-1	many	NA	TGTGCCAGCAGTTTTCTAAGCAATGAGCAGTTCTTC	CASSFLSNEQFF
TRBV27	TRBJ2-7	many	NA	TGTGCCACCATAGACTCGCTCGGGGCGCAGTACTTC	CATIDSLGAQYF
TRBV11-2	TRBJ2-7	many	NA	TGTGCCAGCAGCTTAAACGTAGTCTCACCGAGCTTC	CASSLNVVSPSF
TRBV4-1	TRBJ2-1	medium-sized	TRBD1	TGCGCCAGCAGCCAAAGACAGGGGTCGGGGAATGAGCAGTTCTTC	CASSQRQGSGNEQFF
TRBV20-1	TRBJ1-2	many	NA	TGCAGTGCAGCCCCCCCAAGGGGAGTAGCTTATGGCTACACCTTC	CSAAPPRGVAYGYTF
TRBV3-1	TRBJ2-1	many	TRBD2	TGTGCCAGCAGCCTGAGTACGGGCGGGGGCTCCTACAATGAGCAGTTCTTC	CASSLSTGGGSYNEQFF
TRBV3-1	TRBJ2-7	many	NA	TGTGCCAGCAGCCCGGGACTGGGGATAGGTGAGCAGTACTTC	CASSPGLGIGEQYF
TRBV20-1	TRBJ1-3	many	TRBD1	TGCAGTGCCCCTACAGGGGGCACACCTTACTCTGGAAACACCATATATTTT	CSAPTGGTPYSGNTIYF
TRBV7-9	TRBJ1-2	many	NA	TGTGCCAGCAGCTTACCAGGGCCGGACTATGGCTACACCTTC	CASSLPGPDYGYTF
TRBV9	TRBJ1-1	many	NA	TGTGCCAGCAGCGTAGGTCCGGAGCTGAACACTGAAGCTTTCTTT	CASSVGPELNTEAFF
TRBV5-1	TRBJ1-1	many	TRBD1	TGCGCCAGCAGCCCGAGACAGGGGCGGAACACTGAAGCTTTCTTT	CASSPRQGRNTEAFF
TRBV12-3/TRBV12-4	TRBJ2-1	many	TRBD1	TGTGCCAGCAATGACAGGGGGCGCTCCGGCGATGAGCAGTTCTTC	CASNDRGRSGDEQFF
TRBV7-2	TRBJ1-2	many	NA	TGTGCCAGGGAGGTATTTAACTATGGCTACACCTTC	CAREVFNYGYTF
TRBV4-1	TRBJ1-5	medium-sized	TRBD1	TGCGCCAGCAGCCAAGGTCTCGAGACAGGGGGCTATCAGCCCCAGCATTTT	CASSQGLETGGYQPQHF
TRBV7-3	TRBJ2-7	medium-sized	TRBD2	TGTGCCAGCAGCCTCGCGGGGGGCAACTACGAGCAGTACTTC	CASSLAGGNYEQYF
TRBV12-3/TRBV12-4	TRBJ2-7	NA	TRBD1	TGTGCCAGCAGTTTAAGGGGACAGCAGCTGGAGCAGTACTTC	CASSLRGQQLEQYF
TRBV7-6	TRBJ2-6	many	NA	TGTGCCAGCAGCCTCGAGGGGTCAGGGGCCAACGTCCTGACTTTC	CASSLEGSGANVLTF
TRBV19	TRBJ1-5	many	NA	TGTGCCAGTAGTATAGCTTCCGAACCCAATCAGCCCCAGCATTTT	CASSIASEPNQPQHF
TRBV15	TRBJ2-1	many	NA	TGTGCCACCAGCACGTCACGAGATGAGCAGTTCTTC	CATSTSRDEQFF